This TCR beta chain was sequenced in a study of CXCR3-negative and CXCR3-positive naive CD8 T cells. Libraries of TRB cDNA were made by 5' RACE and carried UMIs. TCRdb reprocessed the 5' RACE reads; each CDR3 protein has one entry and no DNA is given. Its listing shows some 130,000 distinct CDR3 sequences. Germline loops: CDR1 SQVTM, CDR2 ANQGSEA. The CDR3 sequence is 13 residues long. This chain connects TRBV29-1 to TRBJ2-7; the D gene TCRdb calls, TRBD1, cannot be checked with no DNA. Sequenced material: naive CXCR3- CD8+ T cells from blood. Described subset: CD45RO-CCR7+CD27+CD95- naive CD8+ T cells lacking CXCR3 (TNR3-). The origin of this receptor is a human donor in good health. Some clones in this sample may be carry-over from other donors' samples. The CDR3 sequence: CSVVGQGREEQYF.